This TCR beta chain was captured in a study of read filtering for tumor transcriptome and immune sequencing. Study-level information: R-ISS stage counts were 8 for I, 15 to 20 for II, more than 5 for III.

This clonotype was observed at least ten times. The library was built from roughly 400 ng RNA with molecular barcoded adaptors for alpha/delta and beta/gamma chains. MiXCR, applied by TCRdb to the reads, yields one record per CDR3 protein. In the table there are roughly 130,000 distinct CDR3 sequences, roughly 13% of which are singletons. This CDR3 comprises 15 residues. Germline V gene sequence: CDR1 SGHRS, CDR2 YFSETQ. The trim removed 7 bases at V and 2 bases at J, leaving 5 bases unmatched. The sequenced material came from a population of CD138-negative cells sorted from bone marrow. V is TRBV5-1 and J is TRBJ2-3; TRBD2 matches at 12 bases. This sequence originates from a donor over 35 with multiple myeloma. The CDR3 here is CASRLAGVSTDTQYF. The CDR3, as DNA: TGCGCCAGCCGACTAGCGGGAGTATCCACAGATACGCAGTATTTT.